This TCR beta chain is drawn from a study of post-analysis software for immune sequencing data. Built from TCR beta cDNA, the libraries had unique molecular identifiers in them. From the PCR reads, TCRdb called clonotypes with MiXCR, one entry per CDR3 protein. Of roughly 180,000 distinct CDR3 sequences in the sample, approximately 30% are singletons; the top ten hold approximately 1.5%. Remarks on this clonotype: Its specificity is not known.

The CDR3 sequence is 13 residues long. Germline V gene sequence: CDR1 DFQATT, CDR2 SNEGSKA (reference sequence). V was pared by 3 bases and J by 1 base, with 1 base of the junction left unmatched. Points from the study as a whole: With F measure, samples from one preparation batch clustered together strongly. Controls showed lower frequencies than patients for roughly 5 TRBV segments, and TRBV5-6, TRBV5-1 and TRBV20-1 were among these. Controls significantly exceeded multiple sclerosis patients in normalized Chao1 diversity.

The sequenced sample consisted of blood. This receptor was identified in a girl under 18 with multiple sclerosis. This chain joins TRBV20-1 and TRBJ2-7, with TRBD2 identical over 9 bases. CDR3 protein: CSARSGRSYEQYF. DNA of the CDR3: TGCAGTGCTAGGAGCGGGAGGTCCTACGAGCAGTACTTC.